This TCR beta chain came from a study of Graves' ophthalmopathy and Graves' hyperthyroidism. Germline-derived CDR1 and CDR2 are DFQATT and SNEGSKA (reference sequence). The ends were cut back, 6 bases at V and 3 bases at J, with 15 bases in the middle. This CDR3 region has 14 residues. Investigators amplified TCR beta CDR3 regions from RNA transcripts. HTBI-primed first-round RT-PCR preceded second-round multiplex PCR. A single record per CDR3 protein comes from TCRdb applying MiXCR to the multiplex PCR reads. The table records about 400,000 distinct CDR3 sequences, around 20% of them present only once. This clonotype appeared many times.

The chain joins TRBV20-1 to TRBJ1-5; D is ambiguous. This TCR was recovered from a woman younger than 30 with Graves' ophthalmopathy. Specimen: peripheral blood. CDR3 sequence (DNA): TGCAGTGCCCCTCCCCCAGGTGACAATCAGCCCCAGCATTTT. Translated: CSAPPPGDNQPQHF.